This T cell receptor beta chain comes out of a study of blood T cells in healthy people across ages (dated by TCRdb to between 2015 and 2017). About the investigation overall: In model experiments, roughly one uniquely barcoded TCR beta cDNA molecule per two T cells was captured by template switching. Using deep sequencing normalized with unique cDNA molecular identifiers, the study measured how TCR beta repertoire diversity changes with age. The donors were divided into four age groups: young (average approximately 17 years), middle-aged (approximately 39), aged (roughly 66) and long-lived (around 87). To avoid experimental bias, donors of different ages were spread randomly across the sequencing lanes. For two donors (one aged 18 to 30 and one aged 80 or older), the study analyzed two additional independent replicas of 1 million unique cDNA reads from the same blood draw. Overall study results and their limits: Estimates of total diversity from one million sequenced T cells were regarded as lower bounds and underestimates. The long-lived group showed more naive CD4+ T cells, fewer expanded clones and increased TCR diversity than the aged group, suggesting age selection. Conclusive comparison of naive and antigen-experienced compartments was prevented by the profiling of bulk unsorted PBMCs. Donor CMV infection status was unknown, potentially confounding age-related changes in expanded clonotypes. As age increased, observed TCR beta diversity per million T cells dropped in a roughly linear way, and a significant reduction was already evident by age 40. The percentage of naive T cells measured by flow cytometry correlated strongly with observed TCR beta diversity.

In regard to this clonotype: Its cognate antigen has yet to be identified. No much larger clonotype is one base removed from it; base qualities were not supplied.

Library preparation employed 5' RACE. Sequencer: Illumina HiSeq 2500. A second PCR of about 7 to 12 cycles was performed with a sample-barcoded 5' primer and a J-beta primer mix. A unique molecular identifier was introduced onto each TCR beta cDNA molecule by a template-switch 5' adaptor carrying 12 random nucleotides. Each sample yielded at least 2.5 million CDR3-containing paired-end reads. All of the RNA was converted into first-strand cDNA using the Mint cDNA synthesis kit, with a TRBC-specific oligonucleotide serving as the primer. Following uracil-DNA glycosylase treatment, a first 18-cycle PCR with universal primers M1SS and BC2_uni_R was performed on all cDNA. From the authors' description of their analysis: For normalization, 1 million high-quality reads, each with a distinct molecular identifier, were randomly selected from each sample. Reads with shared molecular identifiers were discarded instead of being binned into consensus sequences. CDR3 identification, clonotype clustering and error correction used MiTCR with a Q25 quality threshold and the strictest error-elimination algorithm. Lower-bound total TCR beta diversity was estimated with a nonparametric unseen species model using Euler transformation. TCRdb took the public reads, trimmed them with fastp at Q25, ran MiXCR for clone calling and kept in-frame beta chains. Every CDR3 protein is listed once, alongside the most common genes and DNA of its rows. These V and J calls derive from TCRdb rather than the authors' analysis. This sample is represented by around 800,000 distinct CDR3 sequences; under 80% of them were singletons. The ten biggest clones cover 25% to 35% of the sample.

CDR1 and CDR2 were assigned from the germline V gene as KGHDR and SFDVKD. CDR3 length: 16 amino acids, cysteine to phenylalanine. Left in the record is the CDR3 DNA by itself, 48 bases read in frame from the first base. Trimming takes 0 bases from V and 3 bases from J, and the germline ends sit 13 bases apart. Donors were a few dozen systemically healthy Caucasian individuals from Russia aged 6 to 90 years. Ten milliliters of peripheral blood were drawn from each donor into EDTA-treated Vacutainer tubes. Ficoll-Paque density-gradient centrifugation was used to isolate PBMCs, with at least 6.5 million per sample. Total RNA, at least 6 micrograms per sample, was extracted from PBMCs with Trizol reagent. For every donor, an aliquot of PBMCs went through flow cytometry to measure the percentages of naive CD45RAhigh/CD27high T cells.

This clonotype was obtained from a man aged 25 to 40 in good health. Sequenced sample: blood. The rearranged chain carries TRBV24-1 and TRBJ2-5; perhaps TRBD1 is the D gene, with 5 bases matching. The DNA is TGTGCCACCAGTGATTTGAAAGGGGCCCGGAAAGAGACCCAGTACTTC. It specifies CATSDLKGARKETQYF.